The next 2 T cell receptor beta chains were all read from a single sample in a study of blood T cell repertoires in COVID-19. Sequenced by immunoSEQ multiplex PCR; TCRdb stores in-frame clones only, minus some. The sample records 95,000 to 150,000 clones, around four fifths being singletons. Source material: peripheral blood. The receptor source for this set is a man aged 55 to 70 with active or convalescent COVID-19.

This clone was recorded only once. The CDR3 DNA is TGTGCCAGCAGCCGGGAGGGTAGAGGCGAGCAGTACTTC. This sequence encodes CASSREGRGEQYF. The rearrangement joins TRBV4-2 to TRBJ2-7; 7 nucleotides match TRBD2. Germline CDR1 reads LGHNA; CDR2 reads YNFKEQ. The CDR3 contains 13 residues. V lost 4 bases to trimming and J lost 6 bases; unmatched junction nucleotides: 6.

The chain recombines TRBV29-1 with TRBJ2-3; 9 bases agree with TRBD1. After removal of 1 base from V and 1 base from J, the junction contained 6 bases not matched to a gene. The CDR3 length is 16 residues. Per the germline V gene, CDR1 is SQVTM and CDR2 is ANQGSEA. Here the CDR3 DNA reads TGCAGCGTTGAAGTTCCGACAGGGGGGGGCACAGATACGCAGTATTTT. Protein: CSVEVPTGGGTDTQYF.